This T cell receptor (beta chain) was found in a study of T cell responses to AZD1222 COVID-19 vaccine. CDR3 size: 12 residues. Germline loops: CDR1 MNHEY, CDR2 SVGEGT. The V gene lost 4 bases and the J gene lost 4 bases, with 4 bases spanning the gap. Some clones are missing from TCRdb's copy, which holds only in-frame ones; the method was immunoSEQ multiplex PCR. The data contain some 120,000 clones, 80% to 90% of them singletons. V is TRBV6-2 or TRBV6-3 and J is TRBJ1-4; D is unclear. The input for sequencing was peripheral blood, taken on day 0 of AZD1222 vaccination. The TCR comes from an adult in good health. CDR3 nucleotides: TGTGCCAGCAGTTGGAATAATGAAAAACTGTTTTTT. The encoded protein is CASSWNNEKLFF.